This T cell receptor (beta chain) was recovered during a study of cytomegalovirus exposure and HLA in healthy donors. It was with 60 Vbeta and 13 Jbeta primers that the PCR ran. The table came from immunoSEQ multiplex PCR; TCRdb's copy has only in-frame clones and leaves some out. The sample has some 110,000 clones, around 74% seen once; the top ten hold around 1.6%. Comments on this clone: Its antigen remains unidentified.

The CDR3 has 11 residues. Germline CDR1 reads GTSNPN; CDR2 reads SVGIG (reference sequence). Between the trimmed V and J ends, which lost 4 bases and 5 bases, there was a span of 8 bases. Notes on the study in general: HLA alleles were associated with around 17,000 TCR beta sequences in a later analysis at 0.05 false discovery rate. It is likely that the observed cluster of highly shared sequence variants was a sequencing artifact. Immune exposure information available was restricted to CMV serostatus. Productive rates of about 90% or about 30% were seen for most TCR beta V segments in an earlier analysis.

Sequencing input: PBMCs. This sequence joins TRBV30 and TRBJ2-5; no clear D gene. The sequence was obtained from a woman between 18 and 30 years old in good health and CMV-seronegative. The CDR3 region has the DNA TGTGCCTGGAAATCGGAGGAGACCCAGTACTTC. It codes for CAWKSEETQYF.